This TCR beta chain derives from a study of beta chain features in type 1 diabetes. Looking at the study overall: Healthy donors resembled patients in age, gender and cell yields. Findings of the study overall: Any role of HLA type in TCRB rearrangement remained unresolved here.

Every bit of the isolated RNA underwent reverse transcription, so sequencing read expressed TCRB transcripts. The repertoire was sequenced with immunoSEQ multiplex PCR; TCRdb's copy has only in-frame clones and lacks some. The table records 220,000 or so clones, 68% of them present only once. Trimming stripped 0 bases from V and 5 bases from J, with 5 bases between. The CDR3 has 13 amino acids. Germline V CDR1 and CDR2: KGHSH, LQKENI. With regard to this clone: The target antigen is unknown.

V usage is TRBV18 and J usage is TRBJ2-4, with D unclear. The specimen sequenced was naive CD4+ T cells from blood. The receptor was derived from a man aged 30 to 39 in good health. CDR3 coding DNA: TGTGCCAGCTCACCACCGGTGGAAAACATTCAGTACTTC. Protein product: CASSPPVENIQYF.